The 27 T cell receptor beta chains below come from one sample, sequenced in a study of blood T cell repertoires in COVID-19. Profiling relied on immunoSEQ multiplex PCR, and the TCRdb table lists in-frame clones only, not all of them. The data contain approximately 250,000 clones, 85% to 90% of them singletons. Sequenced material: PBMCs or T cells enriched from blood (not recorded which). Source of these receptors: a woman in her 30s with acute COVID-19.

This clone has ten or more counts. The genes are TRBV2 and TRBJ2-7, with 9 bases fitting TRBD1. After removal of 6 bases from V and 6 bases from J, the junction contained 9 bases not matched to a gene. CDR3 size: 14 residues. Germline CDR1 and CDR2: SNHLY and FYNNEI. CDR3 region: CASRGQGSVGEQYF. The CDR3 DNA follows: TGTGCCAGCAGGGGACAGGGTTCGGTTGGCGAGCAGTACTTC.

The V and J genes are TRBV5-1 and TRBJ2-1; 10 bases are a match to TRBD2. With 1 base clipped from V and 6 bases from J, the junction kept 4 bases outside the gene matches. Germline V gene sequence: CDR1 SGHRS, CDR2 YFSETQ. The CDR3 is made up of 15 amino acids. CDR3 DNA sequence: TGCGCCAGCAGCTTGACCGGGACTAGCGCCAATGAGCAGTTCTTC. Residues: CASSLTGTSANEQFF.

This clone appeared a single time. The chain combines TRBV11-3 with TRBJ2-1, with 8 positions matching TRBD2. Germline values: CDR1 SGHNT, CDR2 YENEEA. Germline trimming cut 1 base from V and 0 bases from J; bases unmatched to any gene: 5. This CDR3 region has 17 residues. The CDR3 here is CASSLGTGTSSYNEQFF. The CDR3 bases are TGTGCCAGCAGCTTAGGCACCGGGACTAGCTCCTACAATGAGCAGTTCTTC.

This clone was observed a single time. The gene calls are TRBV7-2 and TRBJ2-2; maybe TRBD2 (5 bases). CDR1 is SGHTA, CDR2 FQGNSA, per germline. Between the trimmed V and J ends, which lost 7 bases and 7 bases, there was a span of 16 bases. The CDR3 extends over 14 amino acids. The CDR3 DNA reads TGTGCCAGCAACTCCCCCTCGGAGGTCGGGGAGCTGTTTTTT. Amino acid sequence: CASNSPSEVGELFF.

The chain employs TRBV30 and TRBJ1-5, with D possibly TRBD1 on 6 matching bases. This CDR3 has 14 amino acids. Germline V gene lookup returns CDR1 GTSNPN and CDR2 SVGIG (reference sequence). The V and J ends lost 2 bases and 7 bases respectively, with 15 bases between them. CDR3 DNA: TGTGCCTGGAGTCAGGGGCAGGGAGACCAGCCCCAGCATTTT. It codes for CAWSQGQGDQPQHF.

This chain connects TRBV25-1 to TRBJ2-7; 10 bases are a match to TRBD2. Germline CDR1 is MGHDK and CDR2 is SYGVNS. CDR3 length: 15 amino acids. The V and J ends lost 3 bases and 3 bases, in that order; junction bases with no gene match: 5. The CDR3: CASSDPSGSDYEQYF. The CDR3 DNA reads TGTGCCAGCAGTGACCCTAGCGGGAGTGACTACGAGCAGTACTTC.

The rearrangement links TRBV4-2 to TRBJ2-7; TRBD1 is a possible D gene (6 bases). V dropped 0 bases and J dropped 1 base, with 10 bases sitting between them. In germline, CDR1 is LGHNA, CDR2 YNFKEQ. The CDR3 length is 15 residues. The CDR3 is CASSQDGQGSYEQYF. The CDR3, as DNA: TGTGCCAGCAGCCAAGATGGTCAGGGGTCCTACGAGCAGTACTTC.

For the CDR3, the DNA is TGTGCCAGCAGCCAAGTCCTAGCGGGGCTTTCCTACGAGCAGTACTTC. Translated: CASSQVLAGLSYEQYF. V is TRBV3-1 (or the pseudogene TRBV3-2) and J is TRBJ2-7, with 9 bases matching TRBD2. The ends lost 1 base at V and 1 base at J; junction bases unmatched: 5. CDR1 is LGHDT and CDR2 is YNNKEL in the germline V gene (reference sequence). The CDR3 is 16 amino acids.

The V gene is TRBV29-1, the J gene TRBJ2-2, with TRBD2 identical over 8 bases. The CDR3 consists of 14 residues. J lost 4 bases, V lost 4 bases, and 5 bases had no gene match. Germline V CDR1 and CDR2: SQVTM, ANQGSEA. CDR3 nucleotides: TGCAGCGTTGTTCAGCGGGAGAGCACCGGGGAGCTGTTTTTT. Translating gives CSVVQRESTGELFF.

A single count supports this clone. The chain couples TRBV4-3 to TRBJ2-1; 11 bases match TRBD2. The length of the CDR3 is 17 residues. Germline lookup yields CDR1 LGHNA and CDR2 YSLEER. V was pared by 0 bases and J by 2 bases, with 3 bases of the junction left unmatched. The CDR3 loop is CASSQDDSGRAYNEQFF. CDR3 DNA sequence: TGCGCCAGCAGCCAAGATGATAGCGGGAGGGCCTACAATGAGCAGTTCTTC.

The chain links TRBV5-4 to TRBJ2-1; TRBD2 matches 7 bases. V shed 4 bases, J shed 6 bases, and the junction held 10 bases outside the gene matches. Germline values: CDR1 SGHNT, CDR2 YYREEE (reference sequence). The CDR3 spans 15 residues. The CDR3 sequence: CASSTRQWGGNEQFF. The CDR3 DNA reads TGTGCCAGCAGCACGCGGCAGTGGGGGGGCAATGAGCAGTTCTTC.

This clone is a singleton in its sample. This chain connects TRBV28 to TRBJ1-5; 10 nucleotides match TRBD1. V lost 5 bases to trimming and J lost 4 bases; unmatched junction nucleotides: 5. Germline V gene lookup returns CDR1 MDHEN and CDR2 SYDVKM. This CDR3 has 15 amino acids. CDR3: CASSRTGGMNQPQHF. The DNA of the CDR3 is TGTGCCAGCAGTCGGACAGGGGGGATGAATCAGCCCCAGCATTTT.

The V and J genes are TRBV5-4 and TRBJ2-2; D might be TRBD1 (5 bases). The germline gives CDR1 SGHNT, CDR2 YYREEE (reference sequence). Trimming took off 0 bases at V and 1 base at J, with 10 bases between the two ends. There are 16 residues in the CDR3. The CDR3, as DNA: TGTGCCAGCAGCTTGGGCAGGGCTCTGAACACCGGGGAGCTGTTTTTT. Encoded protein: CASSLGRALNTGELFF.

This chain joins TRBV5-1 and TRBJ2-3, with unresolved D. Trimming shortened V by 0 bases and J by 1 base, and 9 bases separated the two germline ends. The CDR3 loop spans 15 amino acids. The germline CDR1 and CDR2 sequences are SGHRS and YFSETQ. As DNA, the CDR3 is TGCGCCAGCAGCTTGGACACCCCAGGCACAGATACGCAGTATTTT. Its translation is CASSLDTPGTDTQYF.

The V gene is TRBV4-1, the J gene TRBJ2-1, with 11 bases fitting TRBD2. Germline assignment: CDR1 MGHRA and CDR2 YSYEKL. Trimming at V came to 4 bases and at J to 5 bases, leaving 4 bases not matched to a gene. This CDR3 region has 15 residues. CDR3 in DNA: TGCGCCAGCAGCCCAACTAGCGGGGGAAACAATGAGCAGTTCTTC. Its translation is CASSPTSGGNNEQFF.

The chain has TRBV6-1 and TRBJ1-4, with TRBD1 matching 8 bases. Germline CDR1 and CDR2: MNHNS and SASEGT. Germline trimming cut 2 bases from V and 2 bases from J; bases unmatched to any gene: 1. The CDR3 contains 15 residues. This CDR3 is CASSEWTGTNEKLFF. CDR3 nucleotide sequence: TGTGCCAGCAGTGAATGGACAGGGACTAATGAAAAACTGTTTTTT.

The chain uses TRBV9 and TRBJ2-2; 8 positions match TRBD2. In germline, CDR1 is SGDLS, CDR2 YYNGEE. This CDR3 contains 15 residues. Losses at the gene ends were 0 bases for V and 7 bases for J; bases not matched to a gene: 5. The CDR3 region has the DNA TGTGCCAGCAGCGTAGCTAGCGGGTTCGACGGGGAGCTGTTTTTT. It codes for CASSVASGFDGELFF.

In DNA, the CDR3 is TGTGCCAGCAGCGAACAGGGTATAGTCAGGTCTGACTATGGCTACACCTTC. It translates to CASSEQGIVRSDYGYTF. The V gene is TRBV7-9, the J gene TRBJ1-2; TRBD1 is a possible D gene (6 bases). This CDR3 is 17 amino acids long. V was cut by 5 bases and J by 3 bases, with 22 bases left in between. Germline CDR1 SEHNR, CDR2 FQNEAQ (reference sequence).

The genes are TRBV15 and TRBJ2-7; TRBD1 aligns across 10 bases. Germline CDR1 LNHNV, CDR2 YYDKDF (reference sequence). V was pared by 7 bases and J by 2 bases, with 2 bases of the junction left unmatched. This CDR3 has 13 residues. This chain's CDR3 is CATKGQGAYEQYF. The CDR3 DNA is TGTGCCACCAAAGGACAGGGGGCCTACGAGCAGTACTTC.

The genes are TRBV24-1 and TRBJ2-1; 7 bases align to TRBD1. From germline, CDR1 is KGHDR and CDR2 SFDVKD. After removal of 4 bases from V and 5 bases from J, the junction contained 10 bases not matched to a gene. CDR3 length equals 16 residues. CDR3 bases: TGTGCCACCAGTGACCCGACAGGGCGTTTCAACAATGAGCAGTTCTTC. Translated: CATSDPTGRFNNEQFF.

The rearrangement links TRBV7-9 to TRBJ2-5; TRBD2 matches 7 bases. This CDR3 has 16 amino acids. V shed 2 bases and J 4 bases; nucleotides not matched to a gene: 10. The germline gives CDR1 SEHNR, CDR2 FQNEAQ (reference sequence). The CDR3 region is CASSLRGSGWPETQYF. The CDR3 region has the DNA TGTGCCAGCAGCTTAAGGGGTAGCGGGTGGCCAGAGACCCAGTACTTC.

In this sample, this clone turned up a few times. Other nucleotide sequences in the sample specify the same CDR3. The CDR3 bases are TGTGCCACCAGTGGAGGGACTAGCGGTGAGACCCAGTACTTC. Its protein product is CATSGGTSGETQYF. This rearrangement joins TRBV24-1 to TRBJ2-5; the match to TRBD2 covers 11 bases. CDR1 KGHDR and CDR2 SFDVKD come from the germline V gene. The CDR3 consists of 14 residues. Trimming at V came to 5 bases and at J to 5 bases, leaving 3 bases not matched to a gene.

The V and J genes are TRBV20-1 and TRBJ1-1, with 8 positions matching TRBD1. The V and J ends lost 4 bases and 3 bases, in that order; junction bases with no gene match: 7. The CDR3 covers 14 residues. Looked up from germline, CDR1 is DFQATT and CDR2 is SNEGSKA (reference sequence). The chain's CDR3 is CSATETGVHTEAFF. CDR3 in DNA: TGCAGTGCTACTGAGACAGGGGTTCACACTGAAGCTTTCTTT.

The genes are TRBV7-2 and TRBJ2-5, with D maybe TRBD1 (6 bases). V shed 6 bases and J shed 5 bases, with 19 bases lying between them. Germline loops: CDR1 SGHTA, CDR2 FQGNSA. The CDR3 length is 15 residues. This chain's CDR3 is CASRPGTTNWETQYF. The CDR3 coding sequence is TGTGCCAGCAGGCCCGGGACAACCAATTGGGAGACCCAGTACTTC.

The rearrangement uses TRBV5-1 and TRBJ2-3; 11 bases line up with TRBD2. CDR1 and CDR2 from the germline V gene are SGHRS and YFSETQ. The CDR3 consists of 16 residues. V lost 0 bases, J lost 6 bases, and 6 bases stayed unmatched. The DNA for the CDR3 is TGCGCCAGCAGCTTGGATCGTAGCGGGAGGGTGGATACGCAGTATTTT. Amino acid sequence: CASSLDRSGRVDTQYF. Based on the CDR3 plus reference TRBV5-1 and TRBJ2-3, the full variable domain is KAGVTQTPRYLIKTRGQQVTLSCSPISGHRSVSWYQQTPGQGLQFLFEYFSETQRNKGNFPGRFSGRQFSNSRSEMNVSTLELGDSALYLCASSLDRSGRVDTQYFGPGTRLTVL.

This chain connects TRBV5-1 to TRBJ2-1; tentatively, D is TRBD2 (6 bases). Germline V gene lookup returns CDR1 SGHRS and CDR2 YFSETQ. The CDR3 is 15 amino acids. Trimming shortened V by 0 bases and J by 8 bases, and 15 bases separated the two germline ends. The CDR3 DNA follows: TGCGCCAGCAGCTTGGACTCGGGAGCCGGGTATGAGCAGTTCTTC. It encodes CASSLDSGAGYEQFF.

This clone was seen at least ten times. The chain has TRBV27 and TRBJ2-1; TRBD2 agrees at 8 bases. The CDR3 length is 14 residues. Germline values: CDR1 MNHEY, CDR2 SMNVEV (reference sequence). V was clipped by 5 bases and J by 4 bases; unmatched bases: 4. The CDR3 DNA reads TGTGCCAGCAGTCCGATAGCGGGATACAATGAGCAGTTCTTC. Protein: CASSPIAGYNEQFF.